The rows below give T cell receptor beta chains drawn from one sample of a study of blood T cell repertoires in COVID-19. Profiling relied on immunoSEQ multiplex PCR, and the TCRdb table lists in-frame clones only, not all of them. This table holds approximately 230,000 clones, 80% to 90% found once. Sequencing was done on a sample of PBMCs or T cells enriched from blood (not recorded which). These receptor sequences come from a man aged 40-55 years who had recovered from COVID-19. CDR3s include the opening cysteine and the closing phenylalanine or tryptophan. A D gene is named only where the DNA matches it firmly. Expanded clones get a size class; other rows say once, few or many, or leave the size out.

TRBV5-1,NA,TRBJ2-7,NA,TGCGCCAGCGGGGACTCCTACTACGAGCAGTACTTC,CASGDSYYEQYF
TRBV6-2/TRBV6-3,NA,TRBJ2-7,NA,TGTGCCAGCAGTAGGCTTCGGGCCTACGAGCAGTACTTC,CASSRLRAYEQYF
TRBV10-3,once,TRBJ2-7,TRBD1,TGTGCCATCAGTGAGGGACAGGGGGAATCCTACGAGCAGTACTTC,CAISEGQGESYEQYF
TRBV28,NA,TRBJ2-7,NA,TGTGCCAGCAGTTTCTCCGGGAAGTACCGGGTCGAGCAGTACTTC,CASSFSGKYRVEQYF
TRBV12-3/TRBV12-4,NA,TRBJ1-1,NA,TGTGCCAGCACCGCCAGGGGTACACTAGAAGCTTTCTTT,CASTARGTLEAFF
TRBV14,once,TRBJ1-4,NA,TGTGCCAGCAGCCGGAGGCAGTTTAATGAAAAACTGTTTTTT,CASSRRQFNEKLFF
TRBV5-4,NA,TRBJ2-3,TRBD2,TGTGCCAGCAGCTCCGCCGGACTAGCGGGCACAGATACGCAGTATTTT,CASSSAGLAGTDTQYF
TRBV12-3/TRBV12-4,NA,TRBJ1-2,NA,TGTGCCAGCAGTTTCGAGGCCCAGGGTGGCTACACCTTC,CASSFEAQGGYTF
TRBV5-1,NA,TRBJ1-6,NA,TGCGCCAGCAGCTTGAACCAGGCCTATAATTCACCCCTCCACTTT,CASSLNQAYNSPLHF
TRBV28,NA,TRBJ1-1,NA,TGTGCCAGCAGTTTAGAACGGGAAGCTTTCTTT,CASSLEREAFF
TRBV27,NA,TRBJ2-3,TRBD2,TGTGCCAGCAGTAATGTAGCGGGATCCACAGATACGCAGTATTTT,CASSNVAGSTDTQYF
TRBV24-1,NA,TRBJ2-7,NA,TGTGCCACCAGTGATTTGGTACAGGGCCTCGAGCAGTACTTC,CATSDLVQGLEQYF
TRBV28,NA,TRBJ1-6,NA,TGTGCCAGCAGTTCTAAATGGGGGGGCTATAATTCACCCCTCCACTTT,CASSSKWGGYNSPLHF
TRBV27,NA,TRBJ1-2,TRBD1,TGTGCCAGCAGTTTATCTTCGGGACAGGACCCCTATGGCTACACCTTC,CASSLSSGQDPYGYTF
TRBV6-6,many,TRBJ2-3,NA,TGTGCCAGCAGATCCCAGGGGGGAGTAAGAGATACGCAGTATTTT,CASRSQGGVRDTQYF
TRBV3-1/TRBV3-2,once,TRBJ2-1,NA,TGTGCCAGCAGTCGTCTGGAGGCTTCGTCCTACAATGAGCAGTTCTTC,CASSRLEASSYNEQFF
TRBV20-1,NA,TRBJ2-7,TRBD2,TGCAGTGCTAGTTCTAGCGGGACCTACGAGCAGTACTTC,CSASSSGTYEQYF
TRBV7-2,NA,TRBJ2-3,TRBD2,TGTGCCAGCGTATGGCGGGAGTTAGGAACAGATACGCAGTATTTT,CASVWRELGTDTQYF
TRBV28,NA,TRBJ1-2,NA,TGTGCCAGCGGCCTGGTAAACTATGGCTACACCTTC,CASGLVNYGYTF
TRBV7-2,NA,TRBJ2-5,TRBD2,TGTGCCAGCAGCTTAGGTCTGGCGGGAGTTGAGACCCAGTACTTC,CASSLGLAGVETQYF
TRBV5-6,NA,TRBJ2-1,TRBD2,TGTGCCAGTAGGCTAGCGGGGGGGCTTTACAATGAGCAGTTCTTC,CASRLAGGLYNEQFF
TRBV29-1,NA,TRBJ2-7,TRBD1,TGCAGCGTTGCTCCTAGGCAGGGGGCTTTTGAGCAGTACTTC,CSVAPRQGAFEQYF
TRBV12-3/TRBV12-4,NA,TRBJ1-2,NA,TGTGCCAGCAGTTTGCACAGGGATTATGGCTACACCTTC,CASSLHRDYGYTF
TRBV29-1,NA,TRBJ1-4,NA,TGCAGCGCCCTAGCGGGCGACGGGGAAAAACTGTTTTTT,CSALAGDGEKLFF